This T cell receptor beta chain is from a study of shared clonotypes between healthy human individuals. The CDR3 sequence is 14 residues long. Germline assignment: CDR1 MNHNS and CDR2 SASEGT. Trimming took off 0 bases at V and 4 bases at J, with 9 bases between the two ends. Note on this clone: No antigen is known for it.

The DNA input per sorted-subset replicate PCR was about 190 ng, corresponding to some 30,000 T cell genomes. The assay was immunoSEQ multiplex PCR, and TCRdb's table has in-frame clones only and misses some. The sample has about 2.4 million clones, roughly 93% seen once; the top ten hold roughly 0.39%. General study points: Only blood samples were collected, and tissue repertoires likely differ. Large sequencing depth failed to make sorted-subset sequencing complete, rarefaction showed.

This clonotype was sampled from a man between 18 and 29 years old in good health. Some clones in this sample may be carry-over from other donors' samples. The rearrangement joins TRBV6-1 to TRBJ1-2; a possible D gene is TRBD1 (6 bases). Material: naive CD4+ T cells from PBMCs. Subset specified: CD45RA+ positively selected. This chain's CDR3 is CASSEAPTGYGYTF. CDR3 coding DNA: TGTGCCAGCAGTGAAGCCCCGACAGGCTATGGCTACACCTTC.